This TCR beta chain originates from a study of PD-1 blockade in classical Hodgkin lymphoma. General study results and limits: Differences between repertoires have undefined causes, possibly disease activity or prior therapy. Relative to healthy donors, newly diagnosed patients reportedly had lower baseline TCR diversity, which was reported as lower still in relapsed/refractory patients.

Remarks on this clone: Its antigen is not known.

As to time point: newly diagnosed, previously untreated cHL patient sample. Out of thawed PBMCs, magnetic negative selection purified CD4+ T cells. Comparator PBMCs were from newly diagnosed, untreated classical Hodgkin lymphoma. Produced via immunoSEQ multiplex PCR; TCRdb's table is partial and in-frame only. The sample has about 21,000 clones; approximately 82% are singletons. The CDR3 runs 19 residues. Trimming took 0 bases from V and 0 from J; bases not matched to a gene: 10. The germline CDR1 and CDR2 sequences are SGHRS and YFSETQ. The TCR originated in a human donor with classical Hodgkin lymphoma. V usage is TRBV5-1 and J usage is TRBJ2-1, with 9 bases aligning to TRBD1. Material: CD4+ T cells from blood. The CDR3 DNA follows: TGCGCCAGCAGCTTGGTTACAGGGGGCCTTCCGAGCTCCTACAATGAGCAGTTCTTC. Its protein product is CASSLVTGGLPSSYNEQFF.